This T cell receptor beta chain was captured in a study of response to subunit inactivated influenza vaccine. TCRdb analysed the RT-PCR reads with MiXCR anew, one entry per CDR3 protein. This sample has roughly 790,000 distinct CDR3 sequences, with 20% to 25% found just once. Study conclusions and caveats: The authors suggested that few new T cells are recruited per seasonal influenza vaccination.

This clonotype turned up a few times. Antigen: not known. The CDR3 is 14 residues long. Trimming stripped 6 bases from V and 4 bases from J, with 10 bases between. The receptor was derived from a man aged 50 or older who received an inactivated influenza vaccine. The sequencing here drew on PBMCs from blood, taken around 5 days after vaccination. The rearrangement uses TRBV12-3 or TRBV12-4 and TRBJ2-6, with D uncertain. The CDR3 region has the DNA TGTGCCAGCAGATTCGGATCCGGGGCCAACGTCCTGACTTTC. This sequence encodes CASRFGSGANVLTF.